The sequence of this T cell receptor beta chain was determined in a study of tumor-infiltrating lymphocytes in primary liver carcinoma. Across the study: Surgeons resected the patients' primary liver carcinomas. Regarding the study as a whole: The bulk unsorted samples meant that CD4+ and CD8+ repertoires went uncompared. Pairs of tumor regions overlapped more than tumor-adjacent and tumor-blood pairs did. A significantly higher top-250-clone fraction was recorded for tumors than for blood (p = 0.039).

TCR beta cDNA was reverse-transcribed from around 0.55 ug of total RNA. The reaction used a constant-region primer and ProtoScript II reverse transcriptase. Modified slightly, ARM-PCR produced TCR beta libraries over three nested multiplex PCR rounds. TRBV1-TRBV30 forward and Cbeta reverse primers drove the first two approximately 11-cycle rounds. TCRdb redid the calling of the multiplex PCR reads with MiXCR, one entry per CDR3 protein. Altogether 250,000 to 350,000 distinct CDR3 sequences are present, around three fifths being singletons, with the ten largest covering more than 15%. Alongside blood RNA obtained from unsorted whole blood, germline DNA was also extracted. The CDR3 is 16 residues long. Germline assignment: CDR1 MGHRA and CDR2 YSYEKL. In its sample, this clonotype was seen once. What it binds is unknown. Germline and junction disagree at one end, which may indicate a read error.

The chain employs TRBV4-1 and TRBJ1-5; possible D gene TRBD1, 5 bases. Sequenced input: peripheral blood. This sequence was found in a woman under 40 with primary liver carcinoma and hepatitis B virus infection. The CDR3 bases are TGCGCCAGCAGCCCCATGGGGCCTTTTGATAATCAGCCCCGGCATTTT. Translating it yields CASSPMGPFDNQPRHF.